What follows describes a single T cell receptor beta chain. Its antigen is as yet unknown. Use of 60 Vbeta and 13 Jbeta primers characterized the PCR. Sequencing used immunoSEQ multiplex PCR; TCRdb keeps in-frame clones, though not all of them. The repertoire has approximately 200,000 clones, over 75% of them found once; the top ten carry 1.5% to 2%. This CDR3 spans 14 amino acids. Losses at the gene ends were 6 bases for V and 3 bases for J; bases not matched to a gene: 3. Germline assignment: CDR1 MNHEY and CDR2 SVGAGI. The sample originates from a study of cytomegalovirus exposure and HLA in healthy donors. Study conclusions and caveats: Approximately 160 TCR beta chains were listed as cytomegalovirus-associated. The availability of immune exposure information extended only to CMV serostatus.

This clonotype was sampled from a man aged 18 to 29 in good health and CMV-seronegative. Material for sequencing was PBMCs. This chain links TRBV6-5 with TRBJ2-2; 8 bases agree with TRBD1. CDR3 nucleotides: TGTGCCAGCAGGTTGGACAGGGACACCGGGGAGCTGTTTTTT. This encodes CASRLDRDTGELFF.